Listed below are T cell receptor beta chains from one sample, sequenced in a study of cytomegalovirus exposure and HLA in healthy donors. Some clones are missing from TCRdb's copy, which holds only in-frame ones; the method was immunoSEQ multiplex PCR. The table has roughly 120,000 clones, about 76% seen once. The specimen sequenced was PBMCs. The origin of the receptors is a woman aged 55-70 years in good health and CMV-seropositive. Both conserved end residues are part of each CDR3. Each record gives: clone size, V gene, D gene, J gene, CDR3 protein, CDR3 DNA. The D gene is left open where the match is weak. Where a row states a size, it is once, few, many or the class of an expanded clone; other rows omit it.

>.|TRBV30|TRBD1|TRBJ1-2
CAWSVLHRRQGYGYTF
TGTGCCTGGAGCGTACTCCATAGGAGACAGGGGTATGGCTACACCTTC
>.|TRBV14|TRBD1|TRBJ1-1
CASSPNAGGTEAFF
TGTGCCAGCAGCCCTAATGCAGGGGGAACTGAAGCTTTCTTT
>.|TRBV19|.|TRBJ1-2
CASSEGGWYGYTF
TGTGCCAGTAGTGAAGGGGGTTGGTATGGCTACACCTTC
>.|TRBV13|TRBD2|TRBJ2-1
CASSFRTSGFEQFF
TGTGCCAGCAGCTTCAGGACTAGCGGTTTTGAGCAGTTCTTC
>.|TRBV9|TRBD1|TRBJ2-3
CASSPRQGSTDTQYF
TGTGCCAGCAGCCCTCGACAGGGAAGCACAGATACGCAGTATTTT
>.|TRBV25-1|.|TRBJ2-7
CASTPHELSYEQYF
TGTGCCAGCACCCCGCACGAGCTCTCCTACGAGCAGTACTTC
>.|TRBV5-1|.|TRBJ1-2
CASSGGGLNYGYTF
TGCGCCAGCAGCGGGGGCGGACTGAACTATGGCTACACCTTC
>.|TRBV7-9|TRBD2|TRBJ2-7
CASSLGTGTKGIEQYF
TGTGCCAGCAGCTTAGGAACCGGGACTAAGGGGATCGAGCAGTACTTC
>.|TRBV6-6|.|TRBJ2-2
CASSYTWTDTGELFF
TGTGCCAGCAGTTACACCTGGACAGACACCGGGGAGCTGTTTTTT
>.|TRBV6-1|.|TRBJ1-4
CASSALPPEKLFF
TGTGCCAGCAGTGCACTTCCACCAGAAAAACTGTTTTTT
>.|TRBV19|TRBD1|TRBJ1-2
CASSMRDSSGINYGYTF
TGTGCCAGTAGTATGAGGGACAGCTCGGGGATTAACTATGGCTACACCTTC
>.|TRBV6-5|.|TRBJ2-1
CASRKALGNEQFF
TGTGCCAGCAGGAAGGCTCTAGGCAATGAGCAGTTCTTC
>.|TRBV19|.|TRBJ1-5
CASAPGLSQPQHF
TGTGCCAGCGCGCCAGGGTTGAGTCAGCCCCAGCATTTT
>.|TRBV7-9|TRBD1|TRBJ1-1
CASSPSSGTVSFTEAFF
TGTGCCAGCAGCCCTTCCTCCGGGACAGTAAGTTTCACTGAAGCTTTCTTT
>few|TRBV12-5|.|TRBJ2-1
CASGLVQGWEQFF
TGTGCTAGTGGTTTGGTACAGGGTTGGGAGCAGTTCTTC
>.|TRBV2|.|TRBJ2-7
CASSWRSSSYEQYF
TGTGCCAGCAGTTGGAGGTCCAGCTCCTACGAGCAGTACTTC
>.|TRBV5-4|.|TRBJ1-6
CASSLDRTLNSPLHF
TGTGCCAGCAGCTTGGATAGGACACTAAATTCACCCCTCCACTTT
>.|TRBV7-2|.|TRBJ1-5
CASSSILNTYSNQPQHF
TGTGCCAGCAGCTCAATATTGAACACGTATAGCAATCAGCCCCAGCATTTT
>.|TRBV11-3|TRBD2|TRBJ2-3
CASSWRAGGTTDTQYF
TGTGCCAGCAGCTGGAGAGCGGGGGGGACGACAGATACGCAGTATTTT
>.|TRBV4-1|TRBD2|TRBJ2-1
CASSQGTSGFYNEQFF
TGCGCCAGCAGCCAAGGGACTAGCGGGTTCTACAATGAGCAGTTCTTC
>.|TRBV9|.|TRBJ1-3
CASSVGPPRAGNTIYF
TGTGCCAGCAGCGTAGGGCCTCCTAGAGCTGGAAACACCATATATTTT
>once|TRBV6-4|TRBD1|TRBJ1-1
CASSDVFSGTVEGVNTEAFF
TGTGCCAGCAGTGACGTTTTTTCTGGGACAGTGGAGGGAGTGAACACTGAAGCTTTCTTT
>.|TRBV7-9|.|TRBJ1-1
CASSLEGRTAGLNTEAFF
TGTGCCAGCAGCTTAGAAGGTCGTACGGCAGGCTTGAACACTGAAGCTTTCTTT
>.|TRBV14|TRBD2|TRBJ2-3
CASSQDALASDTQYF
TGTGCCAGCAGCCAAGACGCACTAGCGTCAGATACGCAGTATTTT
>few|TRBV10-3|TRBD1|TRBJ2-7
CAISEGQGSYEQYF
TGTGCCATCAGTGAGGGACAGGGCTCCTACGAGCAGTACTTC
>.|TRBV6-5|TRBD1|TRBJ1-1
CASSLQGASTEAFF
TGTGCCAGCAGTCTACAGGGGGCGAGCACTGAAGCTTTCTTT
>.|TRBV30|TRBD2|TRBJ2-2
CAWSVGRLAGVFGELFF
TGTGCCTGGAGTGTTGGTCGACTAGCGGGAGTTTTCGGGGAGCTGTTTTTT
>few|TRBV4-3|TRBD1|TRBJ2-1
CASSSGQGGPNEQFF
TGCGCCAGCAGCTCCGGACAGGGGGGACCCAATGAGCAGTTCTTC
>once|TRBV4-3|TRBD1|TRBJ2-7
CASSQLGQRYEQYF
TGCGCCAGCAGCCAACTGGGACAGCGCTACGAGCAGTACTTC
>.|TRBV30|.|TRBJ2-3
CAWRPAAGLSTDTQYF
TGTGCCTGGAGGCCGGCAGCAGGTCTTAGCACAGATACGCAGTATTTT
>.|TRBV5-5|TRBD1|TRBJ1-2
CASSWRQGDYGYTF
TGTGCCAGCAGCTGGAGACAGGGCGACTATGGCTACACCTTC
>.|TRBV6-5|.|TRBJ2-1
CASMGEVYNEQFF
TGTGCCAGCATGGGAGAGGTCTACAATGAGCAGTTCTTC
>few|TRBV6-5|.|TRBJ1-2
CASSYSTEGGYTF
TGTGCCAGCAGTTACTCGACGGAGGGGGGCTACACCTTC
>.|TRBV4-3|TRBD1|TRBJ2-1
CASALRQGGNEQFF
TGCGCCAGCGCACTAAGACAGGGGGGCAATGAGCAGTTCTTC
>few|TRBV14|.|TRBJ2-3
CASSQLAADKDTQYF
TGTGCCAGCAGCCAATTAGCGGCGGACAAAGATACGCAGTATTTT
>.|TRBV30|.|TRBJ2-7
CAWGTGRSSEQYF
TGTGCCTGGGGAACTGGGAGATCCTCCGAGCAGTACTTC
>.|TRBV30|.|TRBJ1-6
CAWSPGGSYNSPLHF
TGTGCCTGGAGTCCCGGGGGCTCCTATAATTCACCCCTCCACTTT
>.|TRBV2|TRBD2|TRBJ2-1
CASSDPAGGTNNEQFF
TGTGCCAGCAGTGATCCGGCGGGGGGGACAAACAATGAGCAGTTCTTC